This TCR beta chain emerged from a study of CD8+CD57+ T cells in acquired aplastic anemia. As for the study in general: Sorted CD4+ and CD8+ cells yielded DNA averaging around 3.2 ug.

By flow cytometry, patients selected for sequencing had shown an expansion of CD8+CD57+ cells. The patients all had a severe acquired aplastic anemia diagnosis. No therapy had been given to the patients at the time of blood sampling. About this clonotype itself: Its cognate antigen is unknown.

Investigators profiled TCR beta VDJ and CDR3 from genomic DNA template. Via MiXCR, TCRdb re-called the reads, giving one row per CDR3 protein. The data contain 250,000 to 350,000 distinct CDR3 sequences, about three fifths of them singletons. Study-wide results and caveats: Patients did not significantly differ from controls in CD8+ Simpson's diversity.

This TCR was sampled from a human donor with aplastic anemia. Sequencing input: sorted CD4+, CD8+, or CD8+CD57+ T cells (not recorded which) from PBMCs.

The DNA for the CDR3 is TGTGCCAGTAGTATCGGAGCGAACACTGAAGCTTTCTTT. Its translation: CASSIGANTEAFF. This chain links TRBV19 with TRBJ1-1, with D unclear. This CDR3 is 13 amino acids long. The ends were cut back, 3 bases at V and 1 base at J, with 6 bases in the middle. Germline CDR1 LNHDA, CDR2 SQIVND (reference sequence).